A single sample is the source of the 17 T cell receptor beta chains below, sequenced in a study of CD8+CD57+ T cells in acquired aplastic anemia. Profiling of TCR beta VDJ combinations and CDR3 sequences used genomic DNA as template. MiXCR was run by TCRdb on the reads, yielding one entry per CDR3 protein. The data show about 160,000 distinct CDR3 sequences, around 40% seen once. The source material was sorted CD4+, CD8+, or CD8+CD57+ T cells (not recorded which) from PBMCs. The receptors here all came from a human donor in good health.

This chain uses TRBV20-1 with TRBJ1-1, with 11 bases lining up with TRBD1. Per germline, CDR1 DFQATT and CDR2 SNEGSKA (reference sequence). There are 15 residues in the CDR3. Germline trimming cut 5 bases from V and 3 bases from J; bases unmatched to any gene: 8. The CDR3 coding sequence is TGCAGTGCTCAGCGGACAGGGGGCGCTGACACTGAAGCTTTCTTT. Translating gives CSAQRTGGADTEAFF.

Only a few counts were recorded for this clonotype. CDR3 sequence (DNA): TGTGCCAGTTTCTCAATCACTGAAGCTTTCTTT. This codes for CASFSITEAFF. The chain combines TRBV2 with TRBJ1-1; D not certain. Trimming removed 9 bases at V and 4 bases at J, with 9 bases between. Germline CDR1 is SNHLY and CDR2 is FYNNEI. The CDR3 contains 11 residues. The full variable domain, rest sourced from reference TRBV2 and TRBJ1-1, is EPEVTQTPSHQVTQMGQEVILRCVPISNHLYFYWYRQILGQKVEFLVSFYNNEISEKSEIFDDQFSVERPDGSNFTLKIRSTKLEDSAMYFCASFSITEAFFGQGTRLTVV.

This clonotype was seen a handful of times. The gene calls are TRBV6-5 and TRBJ1-1; maybe TRBD1 (5 bases). CDR1 is MNHEY, CDR2 SVGAGI, per germline. The ends were cut back, 0 bases at V and 10 bases at J, with 15 bases in the middle. This CDR3 is built from 14 residues. CDR3 sequence: CASSYSAGDRRAFF. CDR3 nucleotides: TGTGCCAGCAGTTACTCGGCCGGGGACCGTCGAGCTTTCTTT.

This clonotype was recorded at least ten times. This chain uses TRBV2 with TRBJ1-5; D gene uncertain. Trimming pared 1 base from V and 10 bases from J, leaving 11 bases between. Germline-derived CDR1 and CDR2 are SNHLY and FYNNEI. The CDR3 length is 13 residues. The chain's CDR3 is CASSEEATSPQHF. CDR3 DNA: TGTGCCAGCAGTGAAGAAGCGACCTCCCCCCAGCATTTT.

The chain's CDR3 is CATAGQGDNEQFF. CDR3 bases: TGTGCCACCGCGGGGCAGGGGGACAATGAGCAGTTCTTC. The genes are TRBV14 and TRBJ2-1, with D perhaps TRBD1 (7 bases). The V gene's germline CDR1 is SGHDN and CDR2 FVKESK. This CDR3 region has 13 residues. V lost 10 bases and J lost 5, with 15 bases in between. Full variable domain (missing parts from reference TRBV14 and TRBJ2-1): EAGVTQFPSHSVIEKGQTVTLRCDPISGHDNLYWYRRVMGKEIKFLLHFVKESKQDESGMPNNRFLAERTGGTYSTLKVQPAELEDSGVYFCATAGQGDNEQFFGPGTRLTVL.

This chain connects TRBV10-3 to TRBJ2-2; 8 nucleotides agree with TRBD2. V shed 6 bases, J shed 1 base, and the junction held 4 bases outside the gene matches. The CDR3 is 15 residues long. Per the germline V gene, CDR1 is ENHRY and CDR2 is SYGVKD. The CDR3 nucleotides read TGTGCCATCAGCGTAACTAGCGGGAACACCGGGGAGCTGTTTTTT. Translating gives CAISVTSGNTGELFF.

The chain links TRBV9 to TRBJ2-7; a weak D match, TRBD2 (6 bases). Germline V gene lookup returns CDR1 SGDLS and CDR2 YYNGEE. The CDR3 is 16 residues long. Trimming pared 0 bases from V and 0 bases from J, leaving 13 bases between. CDR3 protein: CASSVGRGPGSYEQYF. Here the CDR3 DNA reads TGTGCCAGCAGCGTAGGGAGGGGACCCGGCTCCTACGAGCAGTACTTC.

Only a few counts were recorded for this clonotype. J is TRBJ2-6 and V is TRBV6-5; maybe TRBD2 (5 bases). CDR1 MNHEY and CDR2 SVGAGI come from the germline V gene. Trimming took 0 bases from V and 12 from J, leaving 18 bases between them. The CDR3 spans 16 residues. The CDR3 DNA sequence: TGTGCCAGCAGTTACTCTGACCGGGGTCTTCTTGCCGTCCTGACTTTC. This gives the protein CASSYSDRGLLAVLTF.

This clonotype has at least ten counts. This rearrangement joins TRBV24-1 to TRBJ2-1; a possible D gene is TRBD2 (5 bases). The V gene's germline CDR1 is KGHDR and CDR2 SFDVKD. This CDR3 comprises 13 residues. With 7 bases removed from V and 5 bases from J, the gap between germline ends came to 11 bases. The CDR3 reads CATSRRVNNEQFF. CDR3 nucleotides: TGTGCCACCAGCCGGCGGGTTAACAATGAGCAGTTCTTC.

This clonotype was seen repeatedly, ten times or more. The rearrangement uses TRBV29-1 and TRBJ2-7; D is undetermined. Trimming pared 6 bases from V and 4 bases from J, leaving 10 bases between. CDR3 length: 11 residues. Per germline, CDR1 SQVTM and CDR2 ANQGSEA. Here the CDR3 reads CSVRLNYEQYF. CDR3 in DNA: TGCAGCGTCCGACTTAATTACGAGCAGTACTTC.

This chain joins TRBV20-1 and TRBJ2-1; 10 nucleotides match TRBD2. The CDR3 is 18 amino acids. Trimming removed 5 bases from V and 0 bases from J; junction bases left unmatched: 13. CDR1 is DFQATT and CDR2 is SNEGSKA in the germline V gene (reference sequence). CDR3 nucleotides: TGCAGTGCTGGACCACTAGCGGGGCAGGGCAGCTCCTACAATGAGCAGTTCTTC. Amino acids: CSAGPLAGQGSSYNEQFF.

Remarks on this clonotype: With a much larger clone just one base away, this may be a read error. This sequence joins TRBV5-1 and TRBJ2-3; possible D gene TRBD1, 6 bases. The CDR3 has 16 residues. Trimming cost V 3 bases and J 6 bases, with 20 bases left between them. Germline V gene sequence: CDR1 SGHRS, CDR2 YFSETQ. CDR3 amino acids: CASSSVKLPDRDTQYF. CDR3 DNA: TGCGCCAGCAGCTCCGTAAAGTTACCCGACAGGGATACGCAGTATTTT.

Of note for this clonotype: One end of the junction fails to match germline, which may point to a read error. The gene calls are TRBV7-6 and TRBJ2-5, with D uncertain. The CDR3 runs 16 residues. Germline V gene sequence: CDR1 SGHVS, CDR2 FNYEAQ. The CDR3: CASSLVAMVIGEAQYF. CDR3 bases: TGTGCTAGCAGCTTAGTGGCGATGGTAATCGGAGAGGCCCAGTACTTC.

This clonotype was counted once. J is TRBJ2-7 and V is TRBV4-1; 7 bases are shared with TRBD1. The CDR3 has 15 amino acids. V was pared by 6 bases and J by 3 bases, with 11 bases of the junction left unmatched. Per germline, CDR1 MGHRA and CDR2 YSYEKL. The CDR3 DNA reads TGCGCCAGCAGTCTATACGGGACAGCGAACTACGAGCAGTACTTC. Translated: CASSLYGTANYEQYF.

The chain couples TRBV29-1 to TRBJ1-2, with D possibly TRBD1 on 5 matching bases. The CDR3 length is 12 residues. V was clipped by 3 bases and J by 3 bases, with 8 bases between them. CDR1 SQVTM and CDR2 ANQGSEA come from the germline V gene. For the CDR3, the DNA is TGCAGCGTTGAGGGGGACGACTATGGCTACACCTTC. Protein: CSVEGDDYGYTF.

The chain recombines TRBV18 with TRBJ2-5, with a weak D call TRBD2 (6 bases). V was cut by 2 bases and J by 7 bases, with 20 bases left in between. This CDR3 spans 16 amino acids. Germline V gives CDR1 KGHSH, CDR2 LQKENI. The CDR3 is CASSPTGGATRVTQYF. Written as DNA, the CDR3 is TGTGCCAGCTCACCAACCGGGGGTGCCACCAGGGTGACCCAGTACTTC.

There are many counts of this clonotype. This chain links TRBV5-1 with TRBJ2-3, with D possibly being TRBD1 or TRBD2 (6 bases each). Trimming removed 9 bases from V and 1 base from J, with 15 bases in between. The germline V gene has CDR1 SGHRS and CDR2 YFSETQ. This CDR3 comprises 14 residues. CDR3 DNA sequence: TGCGCCACCCACGGGGGCGCAGGCACAGATACGCAGTATTTT. As protein: CATHGGAGTDTQYF.